Each of the 15 T cell receptor beta chains below was sequenced from the same sample in a study of OX40 agonist ivuxolimab in advanced cancers. Some clones are missing from TCRdb's copy, which holds only in-frame ones; the method was immunoSEQ multiplex PCR. Among around 12,000 clones listed, 80% to 90% were seen once. The input for sequencing was CD4+ or CD8+ T cells sorted from blood, taken in a trial of the OX40 agonist ivuxolimab. Receptor source: an adult with an advanced solid tumor such as melanoma, head and neck, liver or kidney cancer.

The rearrangement joins TRBV30 to TRBJ1-2; 7 bases are a match to TRBD1. The CDR3 is made up of 13 amino acids. V dropped 0 bases and J dropped 4; count of bases not matched to a gene: 2. The germline V gene has CDR1 GTSNPN and CDR2 SVGIG (reference sequence). The CDR3 region has the DNA TGTGCCTGGAGTGTGACAGGGACCTATGGCTACACCTTC. Translating gives CAWSVTGTYGYTF.

By share, this clone counts as medium-sized. The chain is built from TRBV18 and TRBJ2-2; the D gene is possibly TRBD2 (6 bases). The CDR3 loop spans 14 amino acids. V lost 3 bases, J lost 10 bases, and 15 bases lay in between. Germline loops: CDR1 KGHSH, CDR2 LQKENI. For the CDR3, the DNA is TGTGCCAGCTCACCTAACGGCGGAGGGTTGGAGCTGTTTTTT. Translation: CASSPNGGGLELFF.

The genes are TRBV4-1 and TRBJ2-7; 9 nucleotides align to TRBD1. CDR1 and CDR2 from the germline V gene are MGHRA and YSYEKL. The CDR3 contains 14 residues. The ends lost 5 bases at V and 5 bases at J; junction bases unmatched: 7. The CDR3 DNA reads as TGCGCCAGCAGCTCCGGGACAGGGCTTCACGAGCAGTACTTC. Translated: CASSSGTGLHEQYF.

Only a few counts were recorded for this clone. The rearrangement uses TRBV7-9 and TRBJ1-2, with D possibly matching TRBD1 (6 bases). The CDR3 covers 12 residues. CDR1 is SEHNR, CDR2 FQNEAQ, per germline (reference sequence). Trimming removed 5 bases from V and 4 bases from J, with 8 bases in between. In DNA, the CDR3 is TGTGCCAGCAGCCCGGACAGCTATGGCTACACCTTC. Protein: CASSPDSYGYTF.

In regard to this clone: The junction shows a germline mismatch at one end, possibly a read error. The V and J genes are TRBV7-9 and TRBJ1-1; TRBD1 agrees at 8 bases. This CDR3 spans 13 amino acids. Germline V gene lookup returns CDR1 SEHNR and CDR2 FQNEAQ (reference sequence). The CDR3 is CASSARTGGTGVF. DNA for the CDR3: TGTGCCAGCAGCGCACGCACAGGGGGAACCGGGGTCTTT.

This clone was counted a few times. CDR3 coding DNA: TGTGCCAGTAGTGAGGATATCCAAGAGACCCAGTACTTC. Translation gives CASSEDIQETQYF. The chain uses TRBV19 and TRBJ2-5, with D unclear. This CDR3 has 13 residues. CDR1 is LNHDA, CDR2 SQIVND, per germline (reference sequence). The V end lost 5 bases, the J end lost 1 base, and 8 bases lay between the germline ends.

The chain joins TRBV11-2 to TRBJ2-7, with a tentative D call TRBD1 (5 bases). V dropped 4 bases and J dropped 2 bases, with 9 bases sitting between them. CDR1 and CDR2 (germline): SGHAT, FQNNGV. This CDR3 comprises 13 residues. The CDR3 DNA reads as TGTGCCAGCAGCTACCAGGGCGCCTACGAGCAGTACTTC. This translates into CASSYQGAYEQYF.

V and J are TRBV5-5 and TRBJ1-1; D is uncertain. Germline values: CDR1 SGHKS, CDR2 YYEKEE (reference sequence). V was clipped by 4 bases and J by 0 bases, with 13 bases between them. The CDR3 covers 15 residues. The CDR3 spells CASSPGSYMNTEAFF. The CDR3 DNA is TGTGCCAGCAGCCCTGGGTCGTACATGAACACTGAAGCTTTCTTT.

V is TRBV7-2 and J is TRBJ2-7; no reliable D call. V lost 1 base and J lost 3, with 7 bases in between. This CDR3 has 13 residues. Per the germline V gene, CDR1 is SGHTA and CDR2 is FQGNSA. This chain's CDR3 is CASSLGVYYEQYF. The CDR3 bases are TGTGCCAGCAGCTTAGGGGTTTACTACGAGCAGTACTTC.

V gene TRBV11-3 combines with J gene TRBJ2-5; no reliable D call. V lost 4 bases and J 5 bases, leaving 8 bases between the germline ends. Germline-derived CDR1 and CDR2 are SGHNT and YENEEA. The CDR3 runs to 12 residues. CDR3 DNA: TGTGCCAGCAGCTCCCGCCGGGAGACCCAGTACTTC. Encoded protein: CASSSRRETQYF.

CDR3 protein: CASRGQGGEKLFF. In nucleotides, the CDR3 is TGTGCCAGCAGGGGACAGGGGGGGGAAAAACTGTTTTTT. The chain is built from TRBV27 and TRBJ1-4; TRBD1 aligns across 11 bases. This CDR3 region has 13 residues. V shed 6 bases and J 8 bases; nucleotides not matched to a gene: 2. From germline, CDR1 is MNHEY and CDR2 SMNVEV (reference sequence).

Regarding this clone: One end of the junction does not line up with germline, which may come from a read error. This sample includes further DNA sequences coding for the same CDR3. The V gene is TRBV25-1, the J gene TRBJ2-3, with 11 nucleotides matching TRBD2. CDR1 and CDR2 (germline): MGHDK, SYGVNS. This CDR3 is 18 amino acids long. The CDR3 DNA reads as TGTGCCAGCAGCGAATATGGTTTACTAGCGGGAGCTTCAGATACGCAGTATTTT. This encodes CASSEYGLLAGASDTQYF.

This chain connects TRBV7-9 to TRBJ1-1; no definite D call. This CDR3 is built from 16 residues. V was cut by 1 base and J by 1 base, with 13 bases left in between. Germline V gene lookup returns CDR1 SEHNR and CDR2 FQNEAQ (reference sequence). The DNA of the CDR3 is TGTGCCAGCAGCTTAGGAGTCCCAGCGGCGAACACTGAAGCTTTCTTT. It codes for CASSLGVPAANTEAFF. Based on the CDR3 plus reference TRBV7-9 and TRBJ1-1, the full variable domain is DTGVSQNPRHKITKRGQNVTFRCDPISEHNRLYWYRQTLGQGPEFLTYFQNEAQLEKSRLLSDRFSAERPKGSFSTLEIQRTEQGDSAMYLCASSLGVPAANTEAFFGQGTRLTVV.

The CDR3 coding sequence is TGCGCCAGCAGCTACCCCCGGGCAGATACGCAGTATTTT. Amino acid sequence: CASSYPRADTQYF. The chain joins TRBV5-1 to TRBJ2-3, with no clear D. In germline, CDR1 is SGHRS, CDR2 YFSETQ. This CDR3 is 13 amino acids long. V lost 3 bases and J lost 4, with 9 bases in between.

The DNA of the CDR3 is TGTGCCAGCAGTGAAAGGGGTGACTCTCGGCACGAGCAGTACTTC. This encodes CASSERGDSRHEQYF. The chain employs TRBV2 and TRBJ2-7, with D possibly matching TRBD1 (5 bases). Germline values: CDR1 SNHLY, CDR2 FYNNEI. Trimming pared 2 bases from V and 5 bases from J, leaving 16 bases between. The CDR3 covers 15 residues. Filled out from reference TRBV2 and TRBJ2-7, the complete variable domain reads EPEVTQTPSHQVTQMGQEVILRCVPISNHLYFYWYRQILGQKVEFLVSFYNNEISEKSEIFDDQFSVERPDGSNFTLKIRSTKLEDSAMYFCASSERGDSRHEQYFGPGTRLTVT.